A selection of T cell receptor beta chains follows, all from one sample in a study of T cell changes during pregnancy in multiple sclerosis. TCRdb's table, derived via immunoSEQ multiplex PCR, lists solely in-frame clones and lacks some. The table shows about 44,000 clones, with approximately 88% occurring only once. This material consisted of CD4+ T cells from peripheral blood mononuclear cells, taken in the first trimester of pregnancy. The receptors shown here come from a female donor with multiple sclerosis, enrolled in a pregnancy study. Both conserved end residues are part of each CDR3. Each record gives: D gene, clone size, J gene, V gene, CDR3 protein, CDR3 DNA. D genes are given only for firm matches. Size tells how often a clone was seen (once, few, many) or the class of an expanded clone, and some rows leave it out.

D: NA
size: NA
J: TRBJ2-1
V: TRBV5-4
CDR3: CASSRGGRQAGYNEQFF
DNA: TGTGCCAGCAGCCGCGGTGGACGGCAAGCGGGTTACAATGAGCAGTTCTTC

D: TRBD1
size: NA
J: TRBJ2-7
V: TRBV7-9
CDR3: CASSSTGGYSYEQYF
DNA: TGTGCCAGCAGCTCAACAGGGGGCTACTCCTACGAGCAGTACTTC

D: NA
size: NA
J: TRBJ2-7
V: TRBV10-2
CDR3: CATRVMDSGVHYEQYF
DNA: TGCGCCACTCGAGTCATGGACTCCGGGGTCCACTACGAGCAGTACTTC

D: NA
size: NA
J: TRBJ2-7
V: TRBV6-1
CDR3: CASTRAPDSYEQYF
DNA: TGTGCCAGCACCAGGGCACCCGACAGTTACGAGCAGTACTTC

D: NA
size: once
J: TRBJ2-7
V: TRBV6-5
CDR3: CASRGGYEQYF
DNA: TGTGCCAGCAGAGGAGGCTACGAGCAGTACTTC

D: TRBD2
size: NA
J: TRBJ2-1
V: TRBV7-2
CDR3: CASSLAASGTGSSYNEQFF
DNA: TGTGCCAGCAGCTTAGCAGCTAGCGGGACTGGAAGCTCCTACAATGAGCAGTTCTTC

D: NA
size: NA
J: TRBJ1-1
V: TRBV2
CDR3: CASSDPNTEAFF
DNA: TGTGCCAGCAGTGACCCTAACACTGAAGCTTTCTTT

D: TRBD1
size: NA
J: TRBJ2-3
V: TRBV5-1
CDR3: CASSPGQGPSTDTQYF
DNA: TGCGCCAGCAGCCCCGGACAGGGCCCTAGCACAGATACGCAGTATTTT

D: NA
size: NA
J: TRBJ2-6
V: TRBV29-1
CDR3: CSVYTSGANVLTF
DNA: TGCAGCGTTTACACCTCTGGGGCCAACGTCCTGACTTTC

D: TRBD1
size: NA
J: TRBJ1-1
V: TRBV10-2
CDR3: CASSDRGSTEAFF
DNA: TGCGCCAGCAGTGACAGGGGGAGCACTGAAGCTTTCTTT

D: NA
size: NA
J: TRBJ1-5
V: TRBV4-3
CDR3: CASSQVGGTDQPQHF
DNA: TGCGCCAGCAGCCAAGTTGGCGGGACGGATCAGCCCCAGCATTTT

D: NA
size: NA
J: TRBJ1-2
V: TRBV18
CDR3: CASSPTTEVTYTF
DNA: TGTGCCAGCTCACCAACGACAGAGGTGACCTACACCTTC

D: NA
size: once
J: TRBJ2-1
V: TRBV9
CDR3: CASSANDRGGNEQFF
DNA: TGTGCCAGCAGCGCCAATGACAGGGGAGGGAATGAGCAGTTCTTC

D: TRBD2
size: NA
J: TRBJ2-5
V: TRBV7-7
CDR3: CASSPAGRGEETQYF
DNA: TGTGCCAGCAGCCCAGCGGGGAGGGGTGAAGAGACCCAGTACTTC

D: NA
size: NA
J: TRBJ1-3
V: TRBV30
CDR3: CACVAWTFSGNTIYF
DNA: TGTGCATGCGTAGCTTGGACTTTCTCTGGAAACACCATATATTTT

D: TRBD2
size: NA
J: TRBJ2-5
V: TRBV2
CDR3: CASSTSGRARETQYF
DNA: TGTGCCAGCAGTACTAGCGGGAGGGCCAGGGAGACCCAGTACTTC

D: TRBD2
size: NA
J: TRBJ2-1
V: TRBV9
CDR3: CASSPGTSGKIEQFF
DNA: TGTGCCAGCAGCCCAGGGACTAGCGGGAAGATCGAGCAGTTCTTC

D: TRBD1
size: NA
J: TRBJ1-2
V: TRBV6-6
CDR3: CASSAPGTENGYTF
DNA: TGTGCCAGCAGTGCCCCCGGGACAGAGAATGGCTACACCTTC

D: NA
size: NA
J: TRBJ2-5
V: TRBV21-1
CDR3: CASSKALGDRGETQYF
DNA: TGTGCCAGCAGCAAAGCGCTGGGGGACAGGGGAGAGACCCAGTACTTC

D: NA
size: NA
J: TRBJ2-1
V: TRBV6-5
CDR3: CASTRDSTYNEQFF
DNA: TGTGCCAGCACCCGGGACTCTACCTACAATGAGCAGTTCTTC

D: TRBD2
size: NA
J: TRBJ2-1
V: TRBV4-1
CDR3: CASSHPGLGDNEQFF
DNA: TGCGCCAGCAGCCACCCGGGACTAGGCGATAATGAGCAGTTCTTC

D: TRBD2
size: NA
J: TRBJ2-3
V: TRBV14
CDR3: CASSQDLGGTQYF
DNA: TGTGCCAGCAGCCAAGATCTCGGGGGGACGCAGTATTTT

D: NA
size: NA
J: TRBJ1-2
V: TRBV2
CDR3: CASRDRQGYTF
DNA: TGTGCCAGCAGGGATAGACAGGGCTACACCTTC

D: NA
size: NA
J: TRBJ2-3
V: TRBV7-9
CDR3: CASSFVGPDTQYF
DNA: TGTGCCAGCAGTTTTGTCGGTCCAGATACGCAGTATTTT

D: NA
size: NA
J: TRBJ2-7
V: TRBV30
CDR3: CAWIGRDYYEQYF
DNA: TGTGCCTGGATCGGGCGGGATTACTACGAGCAGTACTTC

D: TRBD1
size: NA
J: TRBJ1-4
V: TRBV28
CDR3: CASRVGDRGGEKLFF
DNA: TGTGCCAGCAGGGTGGGGGACAGGGGAGGCGAAAAACTGTTTTTT

D: NA
size: NA
J: TRBJ1-6
V: TRBV6-1
CDR3: CASSPREALSLHF
DNA: TGTGCCAGCAGCCCTAGGGAGGCCCTCTCCCTCCACTTT

D: TRBD2
size: NA
J: TRBJ2-2
V: TRBV9
CDR3: CASSAGLTGELFF
DNA: TGTGCCAGCTCAGCGGGACTGACCGGGGAGCTGTTTTTT

D: NA
size: NA
J: TRBJ2-1
V: TRBV5-1
CDR3: CASSFQDEQFF
DNA: TGCGCCAGCAGCTTCCAGGATGAGCAGTTCTTC

D: NA
size: NA
J: TRBJ2-6
V: TRBV9
CDR3: CASSVGHRNSGANVLTF
DNA: TGTGCCAGCAGCGTTGGACACAGGAACTCTGGGGCCAACGTCCTGACTTTC

D: NA
size: NA
J: TRBJ2-1
V: TRBV5-1
CDR3: CASSLGPQYNEQFF
DNA: TGCGCCAGCAGCTTGGGGCCCCAGTACAATGAACAGTTCTTC

D: TRBD2
size: NA
J: TRBJ2-1
V: TRBV5-4
CDR3: CASSRLAGGLENEQFF
DNA: TGTGCCAGCAGTCGACTAGCGGGAGGTTTAGAAAATGAGCAGTTCTTC

D: TRBD2
size: once
J: TRBJ2-1
V: TRBV5-4
CDR3: CASSLEGGSSYNEQFF
DNA: TGTGCCAGCAGCTTGGAGGGCGGGAGCTCCTACAATGAGCAGTTCTTC

D: NA
size: few
J: TRBJ2-2
V: TRBV4-3
CDR3: CASSLNRVLNTGELFF
DNA: TGCGCCAGCAGCCTCAACAGGGTATTGAACACCGGGGAGCTGTTTTTT

D: NA
size: few
J: TRBJ1-1
V: TRBV6-4
CDR3: CASSVSQQTEAFF
DNA: TGTGCCAGCAGTGTCTCACAGCAAACTGAAGCTTTCTTT

D: TRBD2
size: NA
J: TRBJ2-3
V: TRBV7-9
CDR3: CASSHSGSWGPDTQYF
DNA: TGTGCCAGCAGCCATAGCGGGAGTTGGGGCCCAGATACGCAGTATTTT

D: NA
size: NA
J: TRBJ2-7
V: TRBV4-3
CDR3: CASSLQTGTYEQYF
DNA: TGCGCCAGCAGCCTACAGACAGGAACCTACGAGCAGTACTTC

D: TRBD2
size: NA
J: TRBJ2-1
V: TRBV7-2
CDR3: CASSPGTSILSYNEQFF
DNA: TGTGCCAGCAGCCCCGGGACTAGTATTTTGTCCTACAATGAGCAGTTCTTC

D: TRBD1
size: NA
J: TRBJ1-2
V: TRBV5-1
CDR3: CASSRFPGQDYGYTF
DNA: TGCGCCAGCAGCAGATTCCCTGGACAGGACTATGGCTACACCTTC

D: NA
size: NA
J: TRBJ2-5
V: TRBV6-1
CDR3: CASSRDIQETQYF
DNA: TGTGCCAGCAGTCGGGACATTCAAGAGACCCAGTACTTC

D: TRBD1
size: NA
J: TRBJ2-3
V: TRBV5-1
CDR3: CASSLARGQSSTDTQYF
DNA: TGCGCCAGCAGCTTGGCCCGGGGACAGTCTAGCACAGATACGCAGTATTTT

D: TRBD2
size: NA
J: TRBJ2-5
V: TRBV7-2
CDR3: CASSYGSGSEETQYF
DNA: TGTGCCAGCAGCTACGGTAGCGGGAGTGAAGAGACCCAGTACTTC

D: NA
size: NA
J: TRBJ2-2
V: TRBV30
CDR3: CAWREGDTGELFF
DNA: TGTGCCTGGAGGGAAGGGGACACCGGGGAGCTGTTTTTT

D: NA
size: NA
J: TRBJ2-2
V: TRBV27
CDR3: CASSLGRESTGELFF
DNA: TGTGCCAGCAGTTTGGGCAGGGAATCAACCGGGGAGCTGTTTTTT

D: TRBD1
size: NA
J: TRBJ1-2
V: TRBV27
CDR3: CASSLNRGGGYGYTF
DNA: TGTGCCAGCAGTCTCAACAGGGGTGGAGGCTATGGCTACACCTTC

D: NA
size: NA
J: TRBJ2-7
V: TRBV2
CDR3: CASDRAYEQYF
DNA: TGTGCCAGCGACAGAGCCTACGAGCAGTACTTC

D: NA
size: NA
J: TRBJ1-1
V: TRBV1
CDR3: CTSSQDASQSDTEAFF
DNA: TGCACCAGCAGCCAAGATGCGTCCCAATCTGACACTGAAGCTTTCTTT

D: NA
size: once
J: TRBJ1-4
V: TRBV10-1
CDR3: CASSESTGKLFF
DNA: TGCGCCAGCAGTGAGTCGACGGGGAAACTGTTTTTT

D: NA
size: NA
J: TRBJ1-1
V: TRBV18
CDR3: CASSPGLATEAFF
DNA: TGTGCCAGCTCACCAGGTTTGGCCACTGAAGCTTTCTTT

D: NA
size: NA
J: TRBJ1-1
V: TRBV27
CDR3: CASSSRGPNTEAFF
DNA: TGTGCCAGCAGTTCCCGCGGCCCGAACACTGAAGCTTTCTTT

D: TRBD2
size: NA
J: TRBJ2-1
V: TRBV5-4
CDR3: CASSPTSGTVNEQFF
DNA: TGTGCCAGCAGCCCGACTAGCGGGACGGTCAATGAGCAGTTCTTC

D: TRBD2
size: NA
J: TRBJ2-2
V: TRBV13
CDR3: CASSHYSRTSGRANTGELFF
DNA: TGTGCCAGCAGCCACTACTCTCGGACTAGCGGGAGAGCGAACACCGGGGAGCTGTTTTTT

D: NA
size: NA
J: TRBJ2-3
V: TRBV7-6
CDR3: CASSLGLRGVSTDTQYF
DNA: TGTGCCAGCAGCTTAGGGCTGCGGGGAGTAAGCACAGATACGCAGTATTTT

D: NA
size: once
J: TRBJ2-3
V: TRBV9
CDR3: CASSAPGWEGADTQYF
DNA: TGTGCCAGCAGCGCACCAGGGTGGGAGGGGGCAGATACGCAGTATTTT

D: NA
size: NA
J: TRBJ1-2
V: TRBV7-9
CDR3: CASSLAVKWGPGYTF
DNA: TGTGCCAGCAGCTTAGCCGTCAAGTGGGGGCCTGGCTACACCTTC